The 3 T cell receptor beta chains reported below all come from one sample, sequenced in a study of OX40 agonist ivuxolimab in advanced cancers. Produced via immunoSEQ multiplex PCR; TCRdb's table is partial and in-frame only. Of about 61,000 clones in the sample, 86% were seen once. The specimen was CD4+ or CD8+ T cells sorted from blood, collected in a trial of the OX40 agonist ivuxolimab. The source is an adult with an advanced solid tumor such as melanoma, head and neck, liver or kidney cancer.

The gene calls are TRBV6-1 and TRBJ2-7; tentative D call: TRBD2 (6 bases). CDR3 size: 14 residues. Germline CDR1 is MNHNS and CDR2 is SASEGT. The V end was cut by 6 bases, the J end by 4 bases, with 16 bases between. CDR3 loop: CASSRSQGGYEQYF. The CDR3 DNA reads TGTGCCAGCAGCCGTTCCCAGGGAGGATACGAGCAGTACTTC.

The chain combines TRBV6-5 with TRBJ1-6; the D is unclear. The V gene's germline CDR1 is MNHEY and CDR2 SVGAGI. Trimming took off 7 bases at V and 7 bases at J, with 14 bases between the two ends. The CDR3 consists of 14 residues. CDR3 DNA sequence: TGTGCCAGCACCTCCGGACGGGTGAATTCACCCCTCCACTTT. Its translation is CASTSGRVNSPLHF.

The chain couples TRBV6-5 to TRBJ2-2, with D possibly TRBD1 on 5 matching bases. V was trimmed by 5 bases and J by 0 bases, leaving 10 bases between them. From germline, CDR1 is MNHEY and CDR2 SVGAGI. The CDR3 is 15 residues long. The CDR3 DNA sequence: TGTGCCAGCAGTAGGGCCAGGGCGAACACCGGGGAGCTGTTTTTT. Its translation: CASSRARANTGELFF.